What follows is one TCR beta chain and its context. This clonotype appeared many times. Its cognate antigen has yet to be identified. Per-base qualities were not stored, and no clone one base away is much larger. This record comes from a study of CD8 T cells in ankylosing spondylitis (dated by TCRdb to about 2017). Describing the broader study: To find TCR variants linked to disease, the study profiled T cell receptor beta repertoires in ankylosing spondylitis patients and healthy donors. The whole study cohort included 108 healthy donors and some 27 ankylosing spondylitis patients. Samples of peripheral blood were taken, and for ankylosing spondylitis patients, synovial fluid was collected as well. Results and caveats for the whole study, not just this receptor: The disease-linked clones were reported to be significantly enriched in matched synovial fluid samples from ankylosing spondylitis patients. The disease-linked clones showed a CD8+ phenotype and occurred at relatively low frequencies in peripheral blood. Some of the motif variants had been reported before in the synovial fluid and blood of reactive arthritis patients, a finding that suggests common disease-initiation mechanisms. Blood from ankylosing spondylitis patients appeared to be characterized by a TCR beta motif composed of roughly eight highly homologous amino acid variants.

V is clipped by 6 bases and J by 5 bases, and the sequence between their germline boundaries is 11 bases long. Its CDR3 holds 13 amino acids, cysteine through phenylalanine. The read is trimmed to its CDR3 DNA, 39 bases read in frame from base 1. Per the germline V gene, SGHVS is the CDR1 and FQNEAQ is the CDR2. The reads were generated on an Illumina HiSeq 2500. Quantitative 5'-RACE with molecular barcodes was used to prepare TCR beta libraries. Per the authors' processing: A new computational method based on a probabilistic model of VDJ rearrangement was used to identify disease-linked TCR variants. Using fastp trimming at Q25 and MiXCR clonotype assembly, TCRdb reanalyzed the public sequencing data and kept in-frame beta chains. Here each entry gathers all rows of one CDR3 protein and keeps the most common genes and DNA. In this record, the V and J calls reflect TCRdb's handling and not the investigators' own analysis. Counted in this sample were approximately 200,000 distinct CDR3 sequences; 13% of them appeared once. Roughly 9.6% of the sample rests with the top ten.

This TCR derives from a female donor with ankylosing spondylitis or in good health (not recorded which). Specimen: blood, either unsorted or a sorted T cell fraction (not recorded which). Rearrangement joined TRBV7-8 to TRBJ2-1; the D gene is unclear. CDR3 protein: CASRLANNNEQFF. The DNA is TGTGCCAGCAGACTGGCTAACAACAATGAGCAGTTCTTC.